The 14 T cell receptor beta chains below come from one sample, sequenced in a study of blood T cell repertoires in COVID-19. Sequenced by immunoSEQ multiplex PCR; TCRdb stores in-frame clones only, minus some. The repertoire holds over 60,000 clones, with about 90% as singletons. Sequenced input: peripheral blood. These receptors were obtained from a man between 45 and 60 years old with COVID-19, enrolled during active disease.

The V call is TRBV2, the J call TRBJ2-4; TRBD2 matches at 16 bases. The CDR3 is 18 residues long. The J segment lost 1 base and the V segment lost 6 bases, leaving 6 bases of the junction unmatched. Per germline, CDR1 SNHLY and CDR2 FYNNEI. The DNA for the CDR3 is TGTGCCAGCAGCGACCCGGGACTAGCGGGAGGGGCCAAAAACATTCAGTACTTC. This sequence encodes CASSDPGLAGGAKNIQYF. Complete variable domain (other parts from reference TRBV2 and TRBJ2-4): EPEVTQTPSHQVTQMGQEVILRCVPISNHLYFYWYRQILGQKVEFLVSFYNNEISEKSEIFDDQFSVERPDGSNFTLKIRSTKLEDSAMYFCASSDPGLAGGAKNIQYFGAGTRLSVL.

The CDR3 here is CASGGLRGQLVYEQYF. The CDR3 region has the DNA TGTGCCAGCGGAGGGCTCCGGGGACAGCTTGTCTACGAGCAGTACTTC. This sequence joins TRBV27 and TRBJ2-7, with D tentatively TRBD1 (7 bases). The CDR3 contains 16 residues. The ends were cut back, 8 bases at V and 3 bases at J, with 23 bases in the middle. Germline V gene data show CDR1 as MNHEY and CDR2 as SMNVEV (reference sequence).

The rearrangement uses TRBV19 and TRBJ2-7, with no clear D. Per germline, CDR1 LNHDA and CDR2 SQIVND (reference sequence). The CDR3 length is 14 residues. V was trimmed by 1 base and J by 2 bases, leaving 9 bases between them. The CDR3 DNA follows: TGTGCCAGTAGTATAGGCGGCGGCACCTACGAGCAGTACTTC. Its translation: CASSIGGGTYEQYF.

CDR3 sequence: CASSELGLTIAGELFF. DNA of the CDR3: TGTGCCAGCAGTGAACTGGGACTGACGATCGCCGGGGAGCTGTTTTTT. This chain joins TRBV6-1 and TRBJ2-2, with D perhaps matching TRBD2 (6 bases). V was shortened by 2 bases and J by 6 bases, with 16 bases between the two germline ends. CDR1 is MNHNS and CDR2 is SASEGT in the germline V gene. This CDR3 contains 16 residues.

In nucleotides, the CDR3 is TGTGCCAGCAGTACAGGGGATAATCAGCCCCAGCATTTT. Its translation: CASSTGDNQPQHF. This rearrangement joins TRBV6-5 to TRBJ1-5; TRBD1 matches 7 bases. Losses at the gene ends were 5 bases for V and 4 bases for J; bases not matched to a gene: 2. Looked up from germline, CDR1 is MNHEY and CDR2 is SVGAGI. CDR3 size: 13 residues.

CDR3 bases: TGTGCCAGCAGCTTAGCCGCTGGAGTAAAGGTTTATTCCGGGGAGCTGTTTTTT. Its protein product is CASSLAAGVKVYSGELFF. The genes are TRBV7-9 and TRBJ2-2, with D uncertain. Deletions cut 0 bases from V and 6 bases from J, with 20 bases between. Germline V lookup: CDR1 SEHNR, CDR2 FQNEAQ (reference sequence). The CDR3 spans 18 residues.

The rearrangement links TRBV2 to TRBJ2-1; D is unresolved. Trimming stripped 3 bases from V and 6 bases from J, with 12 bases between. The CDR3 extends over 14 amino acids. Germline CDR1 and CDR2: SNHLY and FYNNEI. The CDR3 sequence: CASSDRGSLNEQFF. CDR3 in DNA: TGTGCCAGCAGTGACCGCGGCAGCCTCAATGAGCAGTTCTTC.

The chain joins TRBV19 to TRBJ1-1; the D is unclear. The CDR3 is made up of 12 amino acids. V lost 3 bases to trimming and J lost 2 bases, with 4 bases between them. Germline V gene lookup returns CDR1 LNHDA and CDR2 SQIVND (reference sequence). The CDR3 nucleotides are TGTGCCAGTAGTATTACAAACACTGAAGCTTTCTTT. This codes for CASSITNTEAFF.

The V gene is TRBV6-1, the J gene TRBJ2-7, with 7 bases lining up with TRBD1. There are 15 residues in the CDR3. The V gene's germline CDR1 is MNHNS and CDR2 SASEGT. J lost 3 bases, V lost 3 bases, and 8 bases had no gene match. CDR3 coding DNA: TGTGCCAGCAGTGATCTGGGACAGCCCTTCTACGAGCAGTACTTC. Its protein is CASSDLGQPFYEQYF.

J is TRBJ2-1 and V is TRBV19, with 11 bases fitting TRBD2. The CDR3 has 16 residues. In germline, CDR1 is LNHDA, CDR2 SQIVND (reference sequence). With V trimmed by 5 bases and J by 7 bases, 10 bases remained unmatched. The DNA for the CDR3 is TGTGCCAGTAGTCCCTATGCCGGGACTAGCGGAAATGAGCAGTTCTTC. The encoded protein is CASSPYAGTSGNEQFF. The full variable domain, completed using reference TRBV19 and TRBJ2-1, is DGGITQSPKYLFRKEGQNVTLSCEQNLNHDAMYWYRQDPGQGLRLIYYSQIVNDFQKGDIAEGYSVSREKKESFPLTVTSAQKNPTAFYLCASSPYAGTSGNEQFFGPGTRLTVL.

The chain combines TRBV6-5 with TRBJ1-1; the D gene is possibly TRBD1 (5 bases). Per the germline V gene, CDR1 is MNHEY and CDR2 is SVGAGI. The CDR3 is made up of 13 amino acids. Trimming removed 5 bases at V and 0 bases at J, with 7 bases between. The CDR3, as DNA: TGTGCCAGCAGTAGCAGGGTGAACACTGAAGCTTTCTTT. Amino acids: CASSSRVNTEAFF.

CDR3 coding DNA: TGTGCCAGCAGCTCCCAACCGGACAGCTACAATGAGCAGTTCTTC. It specifies CASSSQPDSYNEQFF. The chain employs TRBV5-4 and TRBJ2-1; the D gene is possibly TRBD1 (6 bases). V was trimmed by 3 bases and J by 3 bases, leaving 13 bases between them. CDR3 length equals 15 residues. Germline V CDR1 and CDR2: SGHNT, YYREEE (reference sequence). Using reference TRBV5-4 and TRBJ2-1 for the parts outside the CDR3, the full variable domain is ETGVTQSPTHLIKTRGQQVTLRCSSQSGHNTVSWYQQALGQGPQFIFQYYREEENGRGNFPPRFSGLQFPNYSSELNVNALELDDSALYLCASSSQPDSYNEQFFGPGTRLTVL.

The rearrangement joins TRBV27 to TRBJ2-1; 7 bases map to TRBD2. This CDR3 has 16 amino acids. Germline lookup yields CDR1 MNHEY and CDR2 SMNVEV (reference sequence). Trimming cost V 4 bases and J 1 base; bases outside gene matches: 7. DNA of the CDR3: TGTGCCAGCAGTTCCTGGCGAGCGGGATCCTACAATGAGCAGTTCTTC. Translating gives CASSSWRAGSYNEQFF.

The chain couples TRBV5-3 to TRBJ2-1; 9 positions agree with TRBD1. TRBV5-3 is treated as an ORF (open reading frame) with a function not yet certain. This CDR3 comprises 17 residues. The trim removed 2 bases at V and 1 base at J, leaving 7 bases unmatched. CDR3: CARSFLQGARSYNEQFF. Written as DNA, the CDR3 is TGTGCCAGAAGCTTCCTACAGGGGGCGAGATCCTACAATGAGCAGTTCTTC.